This TCR beta chain was found in a study of T-cell reconstitution after alpha-beta-depleted transplantation in children. It was with unique molecular identifiers that the TCRbeta library was prepared. One entry per CDR3 protein, called by TCRdb with MiXCR from the PCR reads. The table records about 610,000 distinct CDR3 sequences, roughly a tenth of them present only once. This clonotype was recorded at least ten times. Germline loops: CDR1 MDHEN, CDR2 SYDVKM. This CDR3 region has 13 residues. Trimming removed 7 bases from V and 4 bases from J, with 11 bases in between. The sequenced sample was PBMCs from the stem cell graft donor, obtained from the stem cell graft. The sequence derives from a human donor who donated a stem cell graft to a child with acute myeloid leukemia. The J gene is TRBJ1-5, the V gene TRBV28; a weak D match, TRBD1 (6 bases). CDR3 sequence: CASTLQGNQPQHF. The CDR3 DNA reads TGTGCCAGCACCCTACAGGGAAATCAGCCCCAGCATTTT.